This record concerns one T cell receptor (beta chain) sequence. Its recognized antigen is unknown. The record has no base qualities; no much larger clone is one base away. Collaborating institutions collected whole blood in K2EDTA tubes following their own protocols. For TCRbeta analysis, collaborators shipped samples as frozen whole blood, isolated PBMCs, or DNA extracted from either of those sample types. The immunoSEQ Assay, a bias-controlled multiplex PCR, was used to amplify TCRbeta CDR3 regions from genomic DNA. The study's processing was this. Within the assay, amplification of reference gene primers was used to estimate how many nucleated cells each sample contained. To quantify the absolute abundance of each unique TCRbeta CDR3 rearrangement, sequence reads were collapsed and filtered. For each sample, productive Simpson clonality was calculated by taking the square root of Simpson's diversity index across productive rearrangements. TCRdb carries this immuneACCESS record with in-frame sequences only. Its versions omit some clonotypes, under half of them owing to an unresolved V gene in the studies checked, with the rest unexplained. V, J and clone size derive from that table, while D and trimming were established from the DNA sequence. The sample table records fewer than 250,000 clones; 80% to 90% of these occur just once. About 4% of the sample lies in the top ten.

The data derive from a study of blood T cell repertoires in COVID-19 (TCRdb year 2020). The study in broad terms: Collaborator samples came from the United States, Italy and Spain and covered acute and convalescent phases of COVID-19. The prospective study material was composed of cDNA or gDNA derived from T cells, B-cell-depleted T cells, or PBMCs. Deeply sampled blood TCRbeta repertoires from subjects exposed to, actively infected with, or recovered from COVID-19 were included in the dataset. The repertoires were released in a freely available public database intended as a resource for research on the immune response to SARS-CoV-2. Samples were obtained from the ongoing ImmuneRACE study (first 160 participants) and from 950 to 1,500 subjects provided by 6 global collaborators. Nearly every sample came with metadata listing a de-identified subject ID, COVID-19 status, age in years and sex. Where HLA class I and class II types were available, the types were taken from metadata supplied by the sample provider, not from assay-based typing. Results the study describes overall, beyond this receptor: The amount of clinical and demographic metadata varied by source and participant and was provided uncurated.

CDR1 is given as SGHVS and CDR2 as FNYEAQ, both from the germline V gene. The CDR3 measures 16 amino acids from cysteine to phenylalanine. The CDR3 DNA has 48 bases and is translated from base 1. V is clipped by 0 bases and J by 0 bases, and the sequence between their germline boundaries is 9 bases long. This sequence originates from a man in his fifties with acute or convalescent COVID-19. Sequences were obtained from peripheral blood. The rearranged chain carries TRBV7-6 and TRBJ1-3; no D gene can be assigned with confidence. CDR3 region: CASSLAAGISGNTIYF. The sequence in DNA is TGTGCCAGCAGCTTAGCGGCGGGTATCTCTGGAAACACCATATATTTT.